This T cell receptor (beta chain) was found in a study of blood T cell repertoires in COVID-19. At the level of the study: Samples came from the United States, Italy and Spain, spanning acute and convalescent COVID-19. Sources were T cells, B-cell-depleted T cells, or PBMCs; the material itself was cDNA or gDNA.

Recruitment covered 25 or so US areas and drew participants whose ages spanned about 18 to 100 years. Grouping used clinical history reported by participants in a survey and questionnaire. Some clones are missing from TCRdb's copy, which holds only in-frame ones; the method was immunoSEQ multiplex PCR. Of about 200,000 clones in the sample, approximately 86% were seen once. CDR1 is KGHDR, CDR2 SFDVKD, per germline. V trimming: 5 bases; J trimming: 0 bases; junction bases outside the gene matches: 5. The CDR3 consists of 16 residues. The clonotype originates from a woman in her sixties with acute COVID-19. This chain joins TRBV24-1 and TRBJ2-2; 7 bases are a match to TRBD2. The sample comprised PBMCs or T cells enriched from blood (not recorded which). The CDR3 protein is CATSAYLAANTGELFF. CDR3 DNA sequence: TGTGCCACCAGTGCTTATCTAGCGGCGAACACCGGGGAGCTGTTTTTT.